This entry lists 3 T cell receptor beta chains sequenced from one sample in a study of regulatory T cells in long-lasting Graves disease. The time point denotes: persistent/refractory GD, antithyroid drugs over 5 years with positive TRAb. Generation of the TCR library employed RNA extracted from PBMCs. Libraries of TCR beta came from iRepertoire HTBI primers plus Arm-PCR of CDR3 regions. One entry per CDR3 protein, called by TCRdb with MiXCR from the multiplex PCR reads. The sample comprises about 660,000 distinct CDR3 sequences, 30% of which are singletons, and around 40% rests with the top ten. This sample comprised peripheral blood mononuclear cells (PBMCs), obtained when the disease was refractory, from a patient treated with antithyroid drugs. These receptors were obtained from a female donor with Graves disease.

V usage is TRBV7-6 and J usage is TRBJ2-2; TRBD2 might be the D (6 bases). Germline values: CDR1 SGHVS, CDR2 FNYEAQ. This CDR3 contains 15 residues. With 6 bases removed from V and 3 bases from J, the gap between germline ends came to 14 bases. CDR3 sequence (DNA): TGTGCCAGCAGAATAGCGGTTGGGCACACCGGGGAGCTGTTTTTT. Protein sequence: CASRIAVGHTGELFF.

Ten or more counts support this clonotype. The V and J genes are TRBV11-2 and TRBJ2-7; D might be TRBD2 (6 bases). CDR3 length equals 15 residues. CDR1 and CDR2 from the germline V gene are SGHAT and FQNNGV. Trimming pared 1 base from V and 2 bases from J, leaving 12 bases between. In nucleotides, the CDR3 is TGTGCCAGCAGCTTAGGGCCTAGCGCAGCCTACGAGCAGTACTTC. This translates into CASSLGPSAAYEQYF.

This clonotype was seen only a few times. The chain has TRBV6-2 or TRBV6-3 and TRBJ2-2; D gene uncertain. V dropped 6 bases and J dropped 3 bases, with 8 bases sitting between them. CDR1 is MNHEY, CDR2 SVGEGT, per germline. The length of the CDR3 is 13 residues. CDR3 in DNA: TGTGCCAGCAGCGAACGCGACACCGGGGAGCTGTTTTTT. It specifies CASSERDTGELFF.